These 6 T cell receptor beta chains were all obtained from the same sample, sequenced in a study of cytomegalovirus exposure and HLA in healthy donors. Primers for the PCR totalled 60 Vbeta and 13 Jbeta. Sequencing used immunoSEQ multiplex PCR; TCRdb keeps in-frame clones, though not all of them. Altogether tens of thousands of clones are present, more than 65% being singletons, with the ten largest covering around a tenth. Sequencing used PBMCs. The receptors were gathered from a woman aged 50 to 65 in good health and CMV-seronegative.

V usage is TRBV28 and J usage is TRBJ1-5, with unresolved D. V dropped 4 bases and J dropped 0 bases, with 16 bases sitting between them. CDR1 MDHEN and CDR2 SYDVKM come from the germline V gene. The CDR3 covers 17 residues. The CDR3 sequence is CASSSPADSYSNQPQHF. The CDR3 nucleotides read TGTGCCAGCAGTTCCCCCGCGGACTCCTATAGCAATCAGCCCCAGCATTTT.

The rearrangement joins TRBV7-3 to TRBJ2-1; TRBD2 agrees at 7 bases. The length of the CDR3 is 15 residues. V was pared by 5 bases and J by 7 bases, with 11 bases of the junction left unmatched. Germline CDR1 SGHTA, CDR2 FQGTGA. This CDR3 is CASSLSGKGSNEQFF. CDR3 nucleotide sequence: TGTGCCAGCAGCCTGAGCGGGAAAGGTTCAAATGAGCAGTTCTTC.

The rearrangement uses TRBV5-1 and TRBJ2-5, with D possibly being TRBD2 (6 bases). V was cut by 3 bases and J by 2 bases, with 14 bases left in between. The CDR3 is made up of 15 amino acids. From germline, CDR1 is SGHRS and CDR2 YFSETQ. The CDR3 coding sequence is TGCGCCAGCAGCTCGAGTAGCGGAAGTCAAGAGACCCAGTACTTC. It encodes CASSSSSGSQETQYF.

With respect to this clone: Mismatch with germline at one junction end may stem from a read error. This CDR3 reads CASSLAGGMDTEAFF. CDR3 DNA sequence: TGTGCCAGCAGCCTAGCAGGGGGCATGGACACTGAAGCTTTCTTT. The chain joins TRBV7-9 to TRBJ1-1; TRBD1 agrees at 8 bases. The length of the CDR3 is 15 residues. Germline V lookup: CDR1 SEHNR, CDR2 FQNEAQ (reference sequence).

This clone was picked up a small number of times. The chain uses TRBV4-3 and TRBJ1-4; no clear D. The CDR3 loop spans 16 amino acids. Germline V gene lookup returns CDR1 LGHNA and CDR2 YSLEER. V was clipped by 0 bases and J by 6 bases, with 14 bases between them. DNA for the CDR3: TGCGCCAGCAGCCAAGACTGGGCTGGGTTCGATGAAAAACTGTTTTTT. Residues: CASSQDWAGFDEKLFF.

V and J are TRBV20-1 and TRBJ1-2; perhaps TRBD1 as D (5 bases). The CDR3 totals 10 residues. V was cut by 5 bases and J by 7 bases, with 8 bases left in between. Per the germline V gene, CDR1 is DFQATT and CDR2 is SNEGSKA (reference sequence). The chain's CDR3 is CSAVRVGYTF. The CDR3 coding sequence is TGCAGTGCTGTCAGGGTTGGCTACACCTTC.